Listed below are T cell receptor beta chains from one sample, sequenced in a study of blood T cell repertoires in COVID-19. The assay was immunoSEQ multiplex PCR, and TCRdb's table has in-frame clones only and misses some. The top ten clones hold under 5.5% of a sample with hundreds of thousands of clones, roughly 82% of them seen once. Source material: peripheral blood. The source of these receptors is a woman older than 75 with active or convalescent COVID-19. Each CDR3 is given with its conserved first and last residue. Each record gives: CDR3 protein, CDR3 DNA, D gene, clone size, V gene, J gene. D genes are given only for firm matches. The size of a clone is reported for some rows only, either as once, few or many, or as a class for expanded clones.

CDR3 protein: CASSQASGAAYEQYF; CDR3 DNA: TGTGCCAGCAGCCAAGCTAGCGGGGCCGCCTACGAGCAGTACTTC; D gene: TRBD2; clone size: NA; V gene: TRBV14; J gene: TRBJ2-7
CDR3 protein: CASSSTNSNTEAFF; CDR3 DNA: TGCGCCAGCAGCTCGACAAATTCGAACACTGAAGCTTTCTTT; D gene: NA; clone size: NA; V gene: TRBV5-1; J gene: TRBJ1-1
CDR3 protein: CASSPREVGTGELFF; CDR3 DNA: TGTGCCAGCAGCCCCAGGGAGGTGGGAACCGGGGAGCTGTTTTTT; D gene: NA; clone size: NA; V gene: TRBV7-2; J gene: TRBJ2-2
CDR3 protein: CASSLGWGGDQPQHF; CDR3 DNA: TGTGCCAGTAGTCTCGGATGGGGAGGGGATCAGCCCCAGCATTTT; D gene: NA; clone size: NA; V gene: TRBV19; J gene: TRBJ1-5
CDR3 protein: CASSLDWNTEAFF; CDR3 DNA: TGTGCCAGCTCACTGGACTGGAACACTGAAGCTTTCTTT; D gene: NA; clone size: few; V gene: TRBV18; J gene: TRBJ1-1
CDR3 protein: CASSEGTGHTEAFF; CDR3 DNA: TGTGCCAGCAGCGAGGGGACAGGGCACACTGAAGCTTTCTTT; D gene: TRBD1; clone size: once; V gene: TRBV11-2; J gene: TRBJ1-1
CDR3 protein: CASSMGPYGYTF; CDR3 DNA: TGTGCCAGCAGTATGGGGCCCTATGGCTACACCTTC; D gene: NA; clone size: NA; V gene: TRBV28; J gene: TRBJ1-2
CDR3 protein: CASSLKPTPRTDLNNEQFF; CDR3 DNA: TGTGCCAGCAGTTTAAAACCTACCCCGCGGACAGATCTAAACAATGAGCAGTTCTTC; D gene: NA; clone size: NA; V gene: TRBV28; J gene: TRBJ2-1
CDR3 protein: CASSTRLAVYNEQFF; CDR3 DNA: TGTGCCAGCAGCACCCGACTAGCGGTCTACAATGAGCAGTTCTTC; D gene: TRBD2; clone size: once; V gene: TRBV9; J gene: TRBJ2-1
CDR3 protein: CASSPAQETQYF; CDR3 DNA: TGTGCCAGCAGCCCCGCGCAAGAGACCCAGTACTTC; D gene: NA; clone size: NA; V gene: TRBV12-3/TRBV12-4; J gene: TRBJ2-5
CDR3 protein: CASSTLSDSQETQYF; CDR3 DNA: TGTGCCAGCAGCACCCTTTCGGACTCCCAAGAGACCCAGTACTTC; D gene: NA; clone size: NA; V gene: TRBV28; J gene: TRBJ2-5
CDR3 protein: CATSNRYNSNQPQHF; CDR3 DNA: TGTGCCACCAGCAACAGGTATAATAGCAATCAGCCCCAGCATTTT; D gene: NA; clone size: few; V gene: TRBV15; J gene: TRBJ1-5
CDR3 protein: CASTGTSSLEQYF; CDR3 DNA: TGTGCCAGCACCGGGACTAGCTCTCTCGAGCAGTACTTC; D gene: TRBD2; clone size: few; V gene: TRBV12-3/TRBV12-4; J gene: TRBJ2-7
CDR3 protein: CASSLALGRQPQHF; CDR3 DNA: TGCGCCAGCAGCTTGGCCCTGGGCAGGCAGCCCCAGCATTTT; D gene: NA; clone size: NA; V gene: TRBV5-1; J gene: TRBJ1-5
CDR3 protein: CASSQVGQVYNEQFF; CDR3 DNA: TGCGCCAGCAGCCAAGTGGGACAGGTTTACAATGAGCAGTTCTTC; D gene: TRBD1; clone size: NA; V gene: TRBV4-1; J gene: TRBJ2-1
CDR3 protein: CASSLWPGRGFLVTEAFF; CDR3 DNA: TGTGCCAGCAGTTTATGGCCCGGCAGGGGGTTTCTTGTCACTGAAGCTTTCTTT; D gene: TRBD1; clone size: NA; V gene: TRBV28; J gene: TRBJ1-1
CDR3 protein: CASSGPGQGLNQPQHF; CDR3 DNA: TGCGCCAGCAGTGGACCGGGACAGGGGCTCAATCAGCCCCAGCATTTT; D gene: TRBD1; clone size: NA; V gene: TRBV10-1; J gene: TRBJ1-5
CDR3 protein: CASSRTQSRSDGYTF; CDR3 DNA: TGTGCCAGTAGTCGGACACAGAGTCGAAGCGATGGCTACACCTTC; D gene: NA; clone size: NA; V gene: TRBV19; J gene: TRBJ1-2
CDR3 protein: CSVDGGGLAGSYNEQFF; CDR3 DNA: TGCAGCGTTGACGGAGGGGGACTAGCGGGGTCCTACAATGAGCAGTTCTTC; D gene: TRBD2; clone size: NA; V gene: TRBV29-1; J gene: TRBJ2-1
CDR3 protein: CASSLHSGQNNSPLHF; CDR3 DNA: TGTGCCAGCAGTCTTCATTCCGGACAAAATAATTCACCCCTCCACTTT; D gene: NA; clone size: NA; V gene: TRBV27; J gene: TRBJ1-6
CDR3 protein: CASSIEADRPQHF; CDR3 DNA: TGTGCCAGTAGTATCGAGGCCGATAGACCCCAGCATTTT; D gene: NA; clone size: NA; V gene: TRBV19; J gene: TRBJ1-5
CDR3 protein: CASSSGLANHEQYF; CDR3 DNA: TGTGCCAGCAGCTCGGGACTAGCGAACCACGAGCAGTACTTC; D gene: TRBD2; clone size: NA; V gene: TRBV11-2; J gene: TRBJ2-7
CDR3 protein: CASSLLTGGPYEQYF; CDR3 DNA: TGCGCCAGCAGCTTGCTGACAGGGGGCCCCTACGAGCAGTACTTC; D gene: TRBD1; clone size: NA; V gene: TRBV5-1; J gene: TRBJ2-7
CDR3 protein: CASSLVGTSGYSYEQYF; CDR3 DNA: TGTGCCAGCAGCTTAGTAGGGACTAGCGGGTACTCCTACGAGCAGTACTTC; D gene: TRBD2; clone size: once; V gene: TRBV7-2; J gene: TRBJ2-7
CDR3 protein: CASSASTDTQYF; CDR3 DNA: TGTGCCAGCAGTGCTAGCACAGATACGCAGTATTTT; D gene: NA; clone size: NA; V gene: TRBV25-1; J gene: TRBJ2-3
CDR3 protein: CASIPSRRGGGDTQYF; CDR3 DNA: TGTGCCAGCATCCCATCTAGGCGGGGGGGAGGGGATACGCAGTATTTT; D gene: TRBD2; clone size: NA; V gene: TRBV2; J gene: TRBJ2-3
CDR3 protein: CASHGGRNEKLFF; CDR3 DNA: TGTGCCAGCCACGGGGGGCGGAATGAAAAACTGTTTTTT; D gene: NA; clone size: NA; V gene: TRBV5-4; J gene: TRBJ1-4
CDR3 protein: CASRETGEVNQPQHF; CDR3 DNA: TGTGCCAGCAGAGAGACAGGGGAGGTCAATCAGCCCCAGCATTTT; D gene: TRBD1; clone size: NA; V gene: TRBV6-5; J gene: TRBJ1-5
CDR3 protein: CASSLAPKRGLADLGHEQFF; CDR3 DNA: TGCGCCAGCAGCTTGGCCCCAAAGCGGGGACTAGCGGATTTAGGCCATGAGCAGTTCTTC; D gene: TRBD2; clone size: NA; V gene: TRBV5-1; J gene: TRBJ2-1
CDR3 protein: CASTPGNYGYTF; CDR3 DNA: TGTGCCAGTACCCCAGGAAACTATGGCTACACCTTC; D gene: NA; clone size: NA; V gene: TRBV19; J gene: TRBJ1-2
CDR3 protein: CASSGGQGQNSPLHF; CDR3 DNA: TGTGCCAGCAGTGGGGGGCAGGGGCAAAATTCACCCCTCCACTTT; D gene: NA; clone size: NA; V gene: TRBV2; J gene: TRBJ1-6
CDR3 protein: CASMSRNYGYTF; CDR3 DNA: TGTGCCAGTATGAGCCGGAACTATGGCTACACCTTC; D gene: NA; clone size: once; V gene: TRBV28; J gene: TRBJ1-2
CDR3 protein: CASSESGTGAIGNTIYF; CDR3 DNA: TGTGCCAGCAGTGAATCGGGGACAGGGGCTATTGGAAACACCATATATTTT; D gene: TRBD1; clone size: NA; V gene: TRBV6-1; J gene: TRBJ1-3
CDR3 protein: CASSESEQGTQFF; CDR3 DNA: TGCGCCAGCAGTGAGTCGGAGCAGGGGACGCAGTTCTTC; D gene: NA; clone size: NA; V gene: TRBV10-1; J gene: TRBJ2-1
CDR3 protein: CASSLGQGIINTIYF; CDR3 DNA: TGTGCCAGCAGTTTGGGACAGGGAATTATAAACACCATATATTTT; D gene: TRBD1; clone size: NA; V gene: TRBV28; J gene: TRBJ1-3
CDR3 protein: CASSEARAGGGYTF; CDR3 DNA: TGTGCCAGCAGTGAAGCGCGGGCAGGAGGGGGCTACACCTTC; D gene: NA; clone size: NA; V gene: TRBV2; J gene: TRBJ1-2
CDR3 protein: CASSPPRPGKTTEAFF; CDR3 DNA: TGTGCCAGCTCACCACCGAGGCCAGGGAAAACTACTGAAGCTTTCTTT; D gene: NA; clone size: few; V gene: TRBV18; J gene: TRBJ1-1
CDR3 protein: CATSGGTGVDQPQHF; CDR3 DNA: TGTGCCACCAGTGGGGGGACAGGGGTGGATCAGCCCCAGCATTTT; D gene: TRBD1; clone size: NA; V gene: TRBV24-1; J gene: TRBJ1-5
CDR3 protein: CAWSSGLAGFAGDTQYF; CDR3 DNA: TGTGCCTGGAGCTCCGGGCTAGCGGGATTTGCTGGAGATACGCAGTATTTT; D gene: TRBD2; clone size: NA; V gene: TRBV30; J gene: TRBJ2-3
CDR3 protein: CASTARGSNEKLFF; CDR3 DNA: TGCGCCAGCACTGCACGGGGATCTAATGAAAAACTGTTTTTT; D gene: NA; clone size: NA; V gene: TRBV4-1; J gene: TRBJ1-4
CDR3 protein: CASSLGLDTPSSYNEQFF; CDR3 DNA: TGTGCCAGCAGCTTGGGACTAGACACCCCCAGCTCCTACAATGAGCAGTTCTTC; D gene: TRBD2; clone size: once; V gene: TRBV7-2; J gene: TRBJ2-1
CDR3 protein: CASQFGQLETQYF; CDR3 DNA: TGTGCCAGCCAGTTCGGACAGTTGGAGACCCAGTACTTC; D gene: NA; clone size: NA; V gene: TRBV6-5; J gene: TRBJ2-5
CDR3 protein: CASSLRLAGGPFAREQYF; CDR3 DNA: TGTGCCAGCAGCTTGCGGCTAGCGGGAGGGCCCTTTGCGCGAGAGCAGTACTTC; D gene: TRBD2; clone size: few; V gene: TRBV5-6; J gene: TRBJ2-7
CDR3 protein: CASSSQGARGSYNEQFF; CDR3 DNA: TGTGCCAGCAGTTCTCAGGGGGCGCGAGGGTCCTACAATGAGCAGTTCTTC; D gene: TRBD1; clone size: once; V gene: TRBV28; J gene: TRBJ2-1